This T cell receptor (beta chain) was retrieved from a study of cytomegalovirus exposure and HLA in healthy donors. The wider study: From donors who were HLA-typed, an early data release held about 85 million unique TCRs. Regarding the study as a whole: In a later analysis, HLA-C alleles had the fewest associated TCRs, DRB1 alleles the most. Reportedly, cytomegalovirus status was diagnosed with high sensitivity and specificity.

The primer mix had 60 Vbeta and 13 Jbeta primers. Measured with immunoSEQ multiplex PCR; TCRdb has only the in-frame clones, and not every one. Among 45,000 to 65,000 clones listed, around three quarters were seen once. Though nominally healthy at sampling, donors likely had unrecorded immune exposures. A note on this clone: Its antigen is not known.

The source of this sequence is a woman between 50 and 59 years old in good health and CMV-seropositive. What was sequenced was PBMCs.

In DNA, the CDR3 is TGTGCCAGCAGTGCCCAGACAGGGGTGGGAGGCTACACCTTC. This sequence encodes CASSAQTGVGGYTF. The rearrangement uses TRBV27 and TRBJ1-2; 8 bases agree with TRBD1. The germline V gene encodes CDR1 MNHEY and CDR2 SMNVEV (reference sequence). The CDR3 runs 14 residues. Losses at the gene ends were 5 bases for V and 8 bases for J; bases not matched to a gene: 10.